The subject of this entry is one TCR beta chain. Its antigen is not known. The CDR3 sequence is 16 residues long. CDR1 and CDR2 (germline): GTSNPN, SVGIG (reference sequence). V lost 4 bases and J lost 4, with 22 bases in between. The sample comes from a study of OX40 agonist ivuxolimab in advanced cancers. Across the whole study: Those treated in dose escalation had hepatocellular carcinoma, melanoma, renal cell cancer or head and neck cancer.

Data came from immunoSEQ multiplex PCR; TCRdb stores just in-frame clones and leaves some out. In the table there are about 93,000 clones, under 95% of which are singletons. The study, taken as a whole, reports: Expanded clones tended on average to be more numerous among CD8+ T cells than CD4+. Among expanded peripheral T cells, antigen specificity went undetermined.

The chain uses TRBV30 and TRBJ1-1, with D possibly matching TRBD1 (6 bases). The sample in question was CD4+ or CD8+ T cells sorted from blood, obtained in a trial of the OX40 agonist ivuxolimab. This TCR derives from an adult with an advanced solid tumor such as melanoma, head and neck, liver or kidney cancer. The CDR3 coding sequence is TGTGCCTGGACGAAACCCAGGAGATTAGGGGGCACTGAAGCTTTCTTT. Amino acid sequence: CAWTKPRRLGGTEAFF.